Given below is one T cell receptor beta chain in context. Germline CDR1 and CDR2: MNHEY and SVGEGT. This CDR3 is built from 14 residues. The junction had 0 bases not matched to a gene; V was cut back by 0 bases and J by 2 bases. Source study methods: Reference gene primer amplification yielded estimated nucleated cell counts. Measured with immunoSEQ multiplex PCR; TCRdb has only the in-frame clones, and not every one. V and J calls and clone size are copied from that table; D and trimming were computed from the DNA. The sample lists around 84,000 clones; 80% were seen once. This entry comes from a study of blood T cell repertoires in COVID-19. Study information: Both acute and convalescent COVID-19 samples were obtained from the United States, Italy and Spain.

This rearrangement joins TRBV6-2 or TRBV6-3 to TRBJ2-7, with 8 bases lining up with TRBD2. Sequencing used peripheral blood. The source is a woman aged 40-49 years with active or convalescent COVID-19. CDR3 in DNA: TGTGCCAGCAGTTACTCAGCGGGGGCCTACGAGCAGTACTTC. Amino acids: CASSYSAGAYEQYF.